This TCR beta chain stems from a study of human T cells and chemical hapten exposure (dated by TCRdb to the early 2020s). Regarding the research as a whole: For sensitization, 2% DPC in acetone was applied to a 2 cm by 2 cm area of upper inner arm skin. Weekly therapeutic DPC doses were additionally applied to the scalp of patients throughout the roughly 22-week study period. Patch tests used Finn chambers with 0.01% DPC on the upper back, scored after 6 days by International Contact Dermatitis Research Group standards. Alopecia areata with under or over 50% scalp involvement, alopecia totalis and alopecia universalis were represented in the patient cohort, which was mostly female. Libraries were combined into a pool for sequencing, and differences in TCR yield between samples came mainly from small differences in library volumes within the pool. This study followed changes in the peripheral blood TCR repertoire in vivo during primary and secondary sensitization of alopecia patients to the hapten diphenylcyclopropenone (DPC). Blood samples were taken from patients before sensitization (week 0) and then at 2, 6 and about 24 weeks after DPC sensitization. Blood for TCR sequencing was provided by twenty-nine alopecia patients at one to four time points (pre-sensitization, 2, 6 and 24 weeks). What the study reported, not specific to this receptor: Because all patients had alopecia, a presumed autoimmune disease, the immune response of the patients might differ from that of healthy individuals. No change with DPC sensitization was found in the number of TCRs above 1 in 1000 frequency, and no evidence of global repertoire structure alterations was found. Significantly more large CDR3 similarity clusters were formed by expanded TCRs than by pre-sensitization or healthy control sets, consistent with antigen-driven responses. Repeated subsampling changed both the strength of the expansion versus patch-test correlation and the threshold at which that correlation became significant. Patch test score was positively correlated with the number of PT1 expanded TCRs, with significance at thresholds 8, 16 and 32 but not at 4.

A remark on this clonotype: Its antigen has not been determined. Likely a read error: the CDR3 ends without its conserved phenylalanine or tryptophan.

V gives up 9 bases and J gives up 1 base, and the segment between their germline ends measures 18 bases. CDR1 and CDR2 are drawn from the germline V gene: LGHNT, FRNRAP. The CDR3 contains 15 residues when both ends are counted. CDR3 DNA only is kept here, 45 bases in frame from base 1. Library generation was performed with RACE. TCRdb lists the instrument as NextSeq 500. During library preparation, unique molecular identifiers were attached to individual cDNA molecules so that TCRs could be counted in a quantitative, reproducible way. Each blood RNA sample was used to sequence both TCR alpha and TCR beta chains. Concerning the study's data processing: Samples had a median of around 92,000 TCRs, with a range from roughly 23,224 to 750,000. The Decombinator software suite was used to annotate V, J and CDR3 in the TCR reads. To make PS versus PT1 abundance plots, every sample was subsampled to the same number of TCRs (28,000). Expanded TCRs were defined as absent before sensitization and observed at least eight times at the 2-week time point. TCRdb cleaned the public reads at Q25 with fastp, built clones with MiXCR and kept in-frame beta chains. Each entry is one CDR3 protein sequence, shown with its most common DNA and genes. The V and J calls come from TCRdb's annotation, not from the publication. For this sample the table gives around 100,000 distinct CDR3 sequences, of which around 10% were detected only once. The ten top clones hold roughly 3.3% of the sample.

The time point label, as the study defines it: patch test 1, 2 weeks after DPC sensitization. The sample's treatment or condition label, decoded: therapeutic diphenylcyclopropenone sensitization with weekly scalp DPC. Blood at each patch-test visit was drawn before the patch test was applied. Patients were considered eligible if aged 18 to 70, diagnosed with alopecia and deemed suitable for DPC therapy, and patients were excluded if pregnant. Total RNA was extracted from unfractionated whole blood collected in Tempus Blood RNA tubes. The material was whole blood, obtained in connection with sensitization to the hapten diphenylcyclopropenone (DPC). The TCR comes from a woman in her thirties or forties with alopecia areata. Some clones in this sample may be carry-over from other donors' samples. This sequence uses TRBV12-5 and TRBJ1-1; TRBD1 might be the D gene, on 5 matching bases. CDR3 sequence: CASERGGGQNTEAFL. In nucleotides, the sequence is TGTGCTAGCGAGAGAGGAGGAGGACAGAACACTGAAGCTTTCCTT.